The source of this T cell receptor beta chain is a study of blood T cells in healthy people across ages. Broader study findings: Underestimates were what the diversity estimates from one million T cells were considered to be.

The use of a sample-barcoded 5' primer and a J-beta primer mix characterized a second PCR of about 6 to 11 cycles. The template-switch adaptor, which had 12 random nucleotides, put a tag on each cDNA molecule. TCRdb re-analysed the 5' RACE reads in MiXCR, keeping a single row per CDR3 protein. The sample carries around 1,500,000 distinct CDR3 sequences, 28% recorded once. Healthy Russian Caucasian donors spanned ages roughly 6 to 100 years. Around 10 milliliters of peripheral blood were drawn from each donor. This clonotype was counted between two and nine times. Its antigen is not known. The V end lost 2 bases, the J end lost 2 bases, and 13 bases lay between the germline ends. CDR3 length: 16 amino acids. Germline loops: CDR1 KGHSH, CDR2 LQKENI.

The chain is built from TRBV18 and TRBJ2-1; weak D call: TRBD2 (6 bases). This TCR was recovered from a young woman in good health. The sample taken for sequencing was blood. This CDR3 is CASSPTTGETYNEQFF. CDR3 nucleotide sequence: TGTGCCAGCTCACCAACGACGGGGGAGACCTACAATGAGCAGTTCTTC.